A selection of T cell receptor beta chains follows, all from one sample in a study of blood T cell repertoires in COVID-19. The protocol was immunoSEQ multiplex PCR, while the TCRdb copy is restricted to in-frame clones and leaves out a portion. The table has roughly 400,000 clones, roughly 90% seen once. Sequencing was carried out using PBMCs or T cells enriched from blood (not recorded which). These receptors were collected from a woman aged 18-29 years who had been exposed to COVID-19. Both conserved end residues are part of each CDR3. Fields, in order: V gene, J gene, clone size, CDR3 length, D gene, CDR3 DNA, CDR3 protein. The D gene is left open where the match is weak. Part of the rows lack a size; the others show once, few, many or a class for expanded clones.

>TRBV14|TRBJ2-3|NA|19|TRBD2
TGTGCCAGCAGCCAAGCGCCCGCGGGAGCCGGTCCTGGCACAGATACGCAGTATTTT
CASSQAPAGAGPGTDTQYF
>TRBV7-2|TRBJ2-1|NA|12|NA
TGTGCCAGCAGCATCAGGGCAGGCGAGCAGTTCTTC
CASSIRAGEQFF
>TRBV12-3/TRBV12-4|TRBJ1-2|NA|12|NA
TGTGCCAGCAGTCCATACGAACAGGGATCCACCTTC
CASSPYEQGSTF
>TRBV10-3|TRBJ1-2|NA|13|TRBD1
TGTGCCACTAGGAGTGCAGGGGGGTATGGCTACACCTTC
CATRSAGGYGYTF
>TRBV3-1/TRBV3-2|TRBJ2-3|once|18|TRBD2
TGTGCCAGCAGCCAACGGGTCCCCCTAGCGGGGAGTTCAGATACGCAGTATTTT
CASSQRVPLAGSSDTQYF
>TRBV28|TRBJ2-7|NA|12|TRBD1
TGTGCCAGCAGACCAGGACAGGGCAAGCAGTACTTC
CASRPGQGKQYF
>TRBV19|TRBJ2-1|NA|15|NA
TGTGCCAGTAGCCTGGGTGGGGCTGGCTACAATGAGCAGTTCTTC
CASSLGGAGYNEQFF
>TRBV15|TRBJ2-5|NA|16|NA
TGTGCCACCAGCAGAGGTACAGGGGGGGGACAAGAGACCCAGTACTTC
CATSRGTGGGQETQYF
>TRBV7-8|TRBJ2-7|NA|14|NA
TGTGCCAGCAGCACCCAGGGGATTCACTACGAGCAGTACTTC
CASSTQGIHYEQYF
>TRBV27|TRBJ2-2|NA|17|NA
TGTGCCAGCAACTACGTGGGGGTAGGGAGGAGCACCGGGGAGCTGTTTTTT
CASNYVGVGRSTGELFF
>TRBV28|TRBJ2-7|once|17|TRBD2
TGTGCCAGCTCCGGGACTAGCGAGCCCAAATCCCTCTACGAGCAGTACTTC
CASSGTSEPKSLYEQYF
>TRBV7-9|TRBJ2-7|NA|17|TRBD2
TGTGCCAGCAGCTTAGGCCTTAGCGGGTCCCTCTCCTACGAGCAGTACTTC
CASSLGLSGSLSYEQYF
>TRBV19|TRBJ1-4|NA|15|TRBD1
TGTGCCAGTAGTCGGACGACAGGGGGGAATGAAAAACTGTTTTTT
CASSRTTGGNEKLFF
>TRBV28|TRBJ2-7|NA|15|TRBD2
TGTGCCAGCAGTTTATGGACTAGCGGGGCCTACGAGCAGTACTTC
CASSLWTSGAYEQYF
>TRBV2|TRBJ2-7|NA|16|TRBD2
TGTGCCAGCAGGAGGGGACTAGCGGGGGCCTCCTACGAGCAGTACTTC
CASRRGLAGASYEQYF
>TRBV11-2|TRBJ2-7|NA|15|NA
TGTGCCAGCAGCTTACTTGCCCAGGGTTCCTACGAGCAGTACTTC
CASSLLAQGSYEQYF
>TRBV10-1|TRBJ1-2|NA|15|NA
TGCGCCAGCAGTGAGTCCAGGACGGGAAACTATGGCTACACCTTC
CASSESRTGNYGYTF
>TRBV23-1|TRBJ2-1|NA|15|NA
TGCGCCAGCAGTCAACGAACAGTATTGTCCAATGAGCAGTTCTTC
CASSQRTVLSNEQFF
>TRBV4-1|TRBJ2-7|NA|13|NA
TGCGCCAGCACCCCAGTCGGGAGCTACGAGCAGTACTTC
CASTPVGSYEQYF
>TRBV2|TRBJ2-2|NA|14|NA
TGTGCCAGCAGTGCTCAGGGAAACACCGGGGAGCTGTTTTTT
CASSAQGNTGELFF
>TRBV27|TRBJ2-3|NA|14|NA
TGTGCCAGCAGTTTCCGGCAGGGAGGAGATACGCAGTATTTT
CASSFRQGGDTQYF
>TRBV6-4|TRBJ2-2|NA|14|NA
TGTGCCACGCGACTTTCACAGGGCTCCGGGGAGCTGTTTTTT
CATRLSQGSGELFF
>TRBV18|TRBJ2-1|once|15|NA
TGTGCCAGCTCGATGCTGGCGGGAATATACAATGAGCAGTTCTTC
CASSMLAGIYNEQFF
>TRBV19|TRBJ2-3|NA|14|NA
TGTGCCAGTAGAAATGCCGGACGGGGAGATACGCAGTATTTT
CASRNAGRGDTQYF
>TRBV11-1|TRBJ1-1|NA|14|NA
TGTGCCAGCAGCTTAGAGTGGGGGGTCTCTGAAGCTTTCTTT
CASSLEWGVSEAFF
>TRBV13|TRBJ1-4|NA|14|TRBD1
TGTGCCAGCAGCTGGGGACAGGGTGGTGAAAAACTGTTTTTT
CASSWGQGGEKLFF
>TRBV24-1|TRBJ2-5|NA|14|NA
TGTGCCACCAGTGATACCAGCGGGTTGGAGACCCAGTACTTC
CATSDTSGLETQYF
>TRBV5-1|TRBJ2-1|once|14|NA
TGCGCCAGCAGTGTCAGGGACACCTACAATGAGCAGTTCTTC
CASSVRDTYNEQFF
>TRBV5-1|TRBJ1-4|NA|14|TRBD1
TGCGCCAGCAGCTTAGGGACAGGGGATGAAAAACTGTTTTTT
CASSLGTGDEKLFF
>TRBV18|TRBJ2-1|once|16|TRBD1
TGTGCCAGCTCACCACTAGGGACAGGGTATGAGGGTGAGCAGTTCTTC
CASSPLGTGYEGEQFF
>TRBV3-1/TRBV3-2|TRBJ2-3|NA|16|NA
TGTGCCAGCAGCCAGTGGGGGGGGCAGGGAGTAAATACGCAGTATTTT
CASSQWGGQGVNTQYF
>TRBV6-5|TRBJ1-6|NA|14|TRBD1
TGTGCCAGCAGTCGGGACAGGGGGAACTCACCCCTCCACTTT
CASSRDRGNSPLHF
>TRBV25-1|TRBJ1-1|NA|15|NA
TGTGCCAGCAGTGATACGACACTCGGGGGTCCTGAAGCTTTCTTT
CASSDTTLGGPEAFF
>TRBV7-3|TRBJ2-7|NA|15|TRBD1
TGTGCCAGCAGGGTCGCCGGGACAGGCTCCTACGAGCAGTACTTC
CASRVAGTGSYEQYF
>TRBV25-1|TRBJ2-6|NA|18|TRBD1
TGTGCCAGCAGTGAAGGGGGACAGGGTCGCTCTGGGGCCAACGTCCTGACTTTC
CASSEGGQGRSGANVLTF
>TRBV5-5|TRBJ1-2|NA|13|TRBD1
TGTGCCAGCAGCCAAGGGACAGACTATGGCTACACCTTC
CASSQGTDYGYTF
>TRBV10-1|TRBJ1-4|NA|14|NA
TGCGCCAGCAGTGAGGGCAGTCCCACGGGAAAACTGTTTTTT
CASSEGSPTGKLFF
>TRBV14|TRBJ2-7|few|13|NA
TGTGCCAGCAGCCCTTTGGTAGGGGCCGAGCAGTACTTC
CASSPLVGAEQYF
>TRBV5-1|TRBJ1-1|NA|15|NA
TGCGCCAGCAGCCTCAAGTCGGTGATGAACACTGAAGCTTTCTTT
CASSLKSVMNTEAFF
>TRBV12-3/TRBV12-4|TRBJ1-2|NA|13|TRBD1
TGTGCCAGCAGTTTCAGGGGGAATGATGGCTACACCTTC
CASSFRGNDGYTF
>TRBV5-6|TRBJ1-5|NA|12|NA
TGTGCCAGCAGCTTACGGGCGGGGCCCCAGCATTTT
CASSLRAGPQHF
>TRBV28|TRBJ2-5|NA|16|TRBD2
TGTGCCAGCAGAGGACTAGCGGGTCGAGCTGAAGAGACCCAGTACTTC
CASRGLAGRAEETQYF
>TRBV28|TRBJ1-2|NA|13|TRBD1
TGTGCCAGCAGTTACGACAGGGTCGAAGGCTACACCTTC
CASSYDRVEGYTF
>TRBV7-9|TRBJ2-1|NA|14|NA
TGTGCCAGCAGCTTGCAGGGATCCTACAATGAGCAGTTCTTC
CASSLQGSYNEQFF
>TRBV4-1|TRBJ2-6|NA|17|NA
TGCGCCAGCAGCCGCACTGGGTCAGGCCCTGGGGCCAACGTCCTGACTTTC
CASSRTGSGPGANVLTF